What follows is one T cell receptor beta chain and its context. Its antigen remains unidentified. TCRdb re-called the 5' RACE reads through MiXCR, storing one row per CDR3 protein. The repertoire has fewer than 250,000 distinct CDR3 sequences, more than 25% of them found once; the top ten carry about 10%. The data are from a study of T-cell memory formation after mild COVID-19. Study-wide results and caveats: In second-wave clones peaking day 37, SARS-CoV-2 specificity remained unconfirmed. Later expanders leaned CD4+, whereas clones that contracted between day 15 and 85 were balanced CD4/CD8. Among CD4+ contracting clones, most were CM and EM, and CD8+ ones EMRA.

The germline V gene encodes CDR1 SGHTA and CDR2 FQGNSA. V was trimmed by 3 bases and J by 4 bases, leaving 18 bases between them. The CDR3 is 17 residues long. Sample: PBMCs or a T cell subset sorted from them (not recorded which). The clonotype originates from an adult woman who had mild COVID-19 (a few samples of this study predate the infection). Cell type and time point are not known. The chain uses TRBV7-2 and TRBJ2-2, with D perhaps TRBD1 (5 bases). CDR3 in DNA: TGTGCCAGCAGCTTGAAGCCAAGGGGCCTAAGCACCGGGGAGCTGTTTTTT. Translated, it gives CASSLKPRGLSTGELFF.